Listed below are T cell receptor beta chains from one sample, sequenced in a study of blood T cell repertoires in COVID-19. Clones were read by immunoSEQ multiplex PCR, and TCRdb kept only the in-frame ones, dropping some. This table holds over 250,000 clones, 86% found once. Sequenced sample: PBMCs or T cells enriched from blood (not recorded which). These receptors all come from a woman aged 18-30 years who had recovered from COVID-19. The CDR3 runs from the conserved cysteine through the conserved F or W. D genes are given only for firm matches. Clone size is shown for a subset of rows, as once, few, many or a class of expanded clone.

clone size,V gene,D gene,CDR3 length,J gene,CDR3 protein,CDR3 DNA
-,TRBV30,TRBD1,15,TRBJ1-1,CAWSVSTGLNTEAFF,TGTGCCTGGAGTGTATCGACAGGGCTAAACACTGAAGCTTTCTTT
-,TRBV5-1,TRBD2,19,TRBJ2-3,CASSLAATSGPLSTDTQYF,TGCGCCAGCAGCTTGGCTGCGACTAGCGGACCATTAAGCACAGATACGCAGTATTTT
-,TRBV7-8,TRBD2,15,TRBJ2-1,CASIWTSGGHNEQFF,TGTGCCAGTATTTGGACTAGCGGGGGACACAATGAGCAGTTCTTC
-,TRBV5-1,-,13,TRBJ2-5,CASSSWGEETQYF,TGCGCCAGCAGCTCCTGGGGCGAGGAGACCCAGTACTTC
-,TRBV29-1,TRBD2,13,TRBJ2-5,CSVGGTSVKTQYF,TGCAGCGTTGGTGGGACTAGTGTGAAGACCCAGTACTTC
-,TRBV7-8,TRBD2,17,TRBJ2-2,CASSLVGRAGGHGELFF,TGTGCCAGCAGCTTAGTCGGTCGAGCGGGAGGGCACGGGGAGCTGTTTTTT
-,TRBV9,TRBD2,15,TRBJ2-3,CASSVGGRNTDTQYF,TGTGCCAGCAGCGTCGGCGGGAGGAACACAGATACGCAGTATTTT
-,TRBV19,-,18,TRBJ1-1,CASSIGPPGGWGGTEAFF,TGTGCCAGTAGTATAGGTCCTCCGGGGGGCTGGGGTGGCACTGAAGCTTTCTTT
-,TRBV27,-,17,TRBJ2-1,CASSLLGSLASYNEQFF,TGTGCCAGCAGTTTATTGGGCTCCCTAGCCTCCTACAATGAGCAGTTCTTC
-,TRBV19,TRBD1,15,TRBJ2-7,CASSIGDRGSYEQYF,TGTGCCAGTAGTATCGGGGACAGGGGCTCCTACGAGCAGTACTTC
many,TRBV5-1,TRBD1,16,TRBJ1-6,CASSLGLGQGISPLHF,TGCGCCAGCAGCTTGGGCCTGGGACAGGGTATTTCACCCCTCCACTTT
-,TRBV19,TRBD2,19,TRBJ2-5,CASSIVLTSGGLYQETQYF,TGTGCCAGTAGTATAGTCCTGACTAGCGGGGGGCTGTACCAAGAGACCCAGTACTTC
-,TRBV29-1,-,13,TRBJ1-1,CSVVGIMNTEAFF,TGCAGCGTTGTTGGCATAATGAACACTGAAGCTTTCTTT
-,TRBV14,-,15,TRBJ2-7,CASSQGAVPIWEQYF,TGTGCCAGCAGCCAGGGGGCCGTCCCGATTTGGGAGCAGTACTTC
few,TRBV3-1/TRBV3-2,-,13,TRBJ1-2,CASSQEPEYGYTF,TGTGCCAGCAGCCAAGAACCGGAGTATGGCTACACCTTC
-,TRBV27,TRBD1,14,TRBJ1-5,CASSLKQGNQPQHF,TGTGCCAGCAGTTTAAAACAGGGGAATCAGCCCCAGCATTTT
-,TRBV5-6,-,14,TRBJ2-1,CASSLGASHNEQFF,TGTGCCAGCAGCTTGGGGGCTTCCCACAATGAGCAGTTCTTC
-,TRBV5-1,TRBD1,15,TRBJ2-7,CASSPSPGGTYEQYF,TGCGCCAGCAGCCCGAGTCCAGGGGGCACCTACGAGCAGTACTTC
-,TRBV5-1,-,14,TRBJ1-1,CASSLGQANTEAFF,TGCGCCAGCAGCTTGGGACAGGCGAACACTGAAGCTTTCTTT
-,TRBV18,TRBD1,14,TRBJ1-2,CASSRGTGGEGYTF,TGTGCCAGCTCACGAGGGACAGGGGGCGAAGGCTACACCTTC
-,TRBV6-5,-,13,TRBJ1-2,CASRPDRFRDYTF,TGTGCCAGCAGACCTGACAGGTTTCGAGACTACACCTTC
-,TRBV11-2,-,12,TRBJ2-1,CASSFVENEQFF,TGTGCCAGCAGCTTCGTGGAGAATGAGCAGTTCTTC
-,TRBV15,-,17,TRBJ1-1,CATSPGKGLLMNTEAFF,TGTGCCACCAGCCCCGGGAAGGGCCTCCTAATGAACACTGAAGCTTTCTTT
-,TRBV7-8,TRBD2,18,TRBJ2-7,CASSLERLGGGPSYEQYF,TGTGCCAGCAGCTTAGAACGATTGGGGGGGGGACCCTCCTACGAGCAGTACTTC
-,TRBV6-1,TRBD1,14,TRBJ1-5,CASSPDREDQPQHF,TGTGCCAGCAGTCCTGACAGGGAGGATCAGCCCCAGCATTTT